This T cell receptor beta chain was sequenced for a study of blood T cell repertoires in COVID-19. About the study: The samples span acute and convalescent COVID-19 from the United States, Italy and Spain. T cells, B-cell-depleted T cells, or PBMCs supplied cDNA or gDNA.

Source study methods: Estimation of nucleated cell counts was performed using reference gene primer amplification. Only in-frame clones appear in the TCRdb table, and some are missing; sequencing was by immunoSEQ multiplex PCR. That table furnishes V, J and clone size, whereas the DNA furnished D and trimming. This table holds roughly 180,000 clones, roughly nine tenths found once. Trimming removed 3 bases at V and 0 bases at J, with 9 bases between. The CDR3 covers 15 residues. Germline V gives CDR1 LNHDA, CDR2 SQIVND (reference sequence). The gene calls are TRBV19 and TRBJ1-5; D not resolved. The receptor was derived from a woman aged 25 to 39 with active or convalescent COVID-19. The specimen was peripheral blood. In DNA, the CDR3 is TGTGCCAGTAGTATCGGGAGGTCTAGCAATCAGCCCCAGCATTTT. It encodes CASSIGRSSNQPQHF.